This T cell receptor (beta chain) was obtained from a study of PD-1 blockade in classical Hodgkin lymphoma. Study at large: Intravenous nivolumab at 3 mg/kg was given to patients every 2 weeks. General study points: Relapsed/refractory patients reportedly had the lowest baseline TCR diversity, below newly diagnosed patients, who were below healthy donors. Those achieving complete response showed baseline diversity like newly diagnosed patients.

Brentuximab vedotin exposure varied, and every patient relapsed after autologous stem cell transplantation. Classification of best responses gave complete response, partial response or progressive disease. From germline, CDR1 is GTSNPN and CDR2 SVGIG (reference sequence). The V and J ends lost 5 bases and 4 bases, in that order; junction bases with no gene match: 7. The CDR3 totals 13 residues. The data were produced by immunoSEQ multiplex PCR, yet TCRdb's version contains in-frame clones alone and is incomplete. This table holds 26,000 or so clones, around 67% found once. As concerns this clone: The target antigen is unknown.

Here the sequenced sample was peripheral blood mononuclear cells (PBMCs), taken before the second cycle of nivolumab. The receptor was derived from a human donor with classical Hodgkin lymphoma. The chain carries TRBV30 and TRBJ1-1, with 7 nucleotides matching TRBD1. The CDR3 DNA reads TGTGCCTGGGATTACGACAGGGCCACTGAAGCTTTCTTT. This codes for CAWDYDRATEAFF. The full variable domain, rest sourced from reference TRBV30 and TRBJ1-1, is SQTIHQWPATLVQPVGSPLSLECTVEGTSNPNLYWYRQAAGRGLQLLFYSVGIGQISSEVPQNLSASRPQDRQFILSSKKLLLSDSGFYLCAWDYDRATEAFFGQGTRLTVV.